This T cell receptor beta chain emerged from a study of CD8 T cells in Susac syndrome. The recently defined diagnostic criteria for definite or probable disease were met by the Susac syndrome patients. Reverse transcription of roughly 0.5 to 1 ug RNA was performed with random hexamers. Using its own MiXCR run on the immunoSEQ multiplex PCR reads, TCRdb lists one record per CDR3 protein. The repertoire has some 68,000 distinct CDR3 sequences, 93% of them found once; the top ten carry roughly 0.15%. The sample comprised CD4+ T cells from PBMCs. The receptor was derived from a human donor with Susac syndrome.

The CDR3 is CASSRDSQYEQFF. DNA for the CDR3: TGTGCCAGCAGTAGGGACAGCCAATATGAGCAGTTCTTC. The chain joins TRBV6-6 to TRBJ2-1; 7 nucleotides line up with TRBD1. In germline, CDR1 is MNHNY, CDR2 SVGAGI (reference sequence). The trim removed 5 bases at V and 8 bases at J, leaving 6 bases unmatched. This CDR3 region has 13 residues.